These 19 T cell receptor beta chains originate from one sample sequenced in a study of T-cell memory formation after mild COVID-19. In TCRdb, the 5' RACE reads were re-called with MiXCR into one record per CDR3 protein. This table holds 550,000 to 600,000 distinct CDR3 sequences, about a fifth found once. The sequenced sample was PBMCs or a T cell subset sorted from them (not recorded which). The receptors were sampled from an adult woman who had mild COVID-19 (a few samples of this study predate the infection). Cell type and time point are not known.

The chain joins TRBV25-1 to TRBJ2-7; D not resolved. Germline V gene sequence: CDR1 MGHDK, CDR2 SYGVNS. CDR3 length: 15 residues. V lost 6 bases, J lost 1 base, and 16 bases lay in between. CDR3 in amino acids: CASSPMGTGSYEQYF. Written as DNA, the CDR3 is TGTGCCAGCAGCCCGATGGGAACGGGTTCCTACGAGCAGTACTTC.

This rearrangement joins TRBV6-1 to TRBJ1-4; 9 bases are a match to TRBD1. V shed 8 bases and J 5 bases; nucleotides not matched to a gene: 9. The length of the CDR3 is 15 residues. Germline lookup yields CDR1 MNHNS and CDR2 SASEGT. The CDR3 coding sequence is TGTGCCAGCTCCCTTGGGACAGGGAGGAATGAAAAACTGTTTTTT. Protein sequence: CASSLGTGRNEKLFF.

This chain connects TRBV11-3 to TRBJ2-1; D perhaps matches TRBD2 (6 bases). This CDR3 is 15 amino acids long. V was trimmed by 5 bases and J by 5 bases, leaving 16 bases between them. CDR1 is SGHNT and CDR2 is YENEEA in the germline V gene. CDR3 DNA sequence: TGTGCCAGCAGCGACCGGGACTCCAGACACAATGAGCAGTTCTTC. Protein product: CASSDRDSRHNEQFF.

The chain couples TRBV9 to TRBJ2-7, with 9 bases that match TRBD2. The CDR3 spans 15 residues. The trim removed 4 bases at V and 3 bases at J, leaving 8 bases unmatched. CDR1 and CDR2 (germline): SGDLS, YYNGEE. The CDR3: CASSSSGSLHYEQYF. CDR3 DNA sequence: TGTGCCAGCAGCAGTAGCGGGAGTCTCCACTACGAGCAGTACTTC.

The CDR3 region has the DNA TGTGCCAGCAGCCCAGCGGGTCGGATGGATACGCAGTATTTT. Encoded protein: CASSPAGRMDTQYF. The chain joins TRBV5-5 to TRBJ2-3; D is perhaps TRBD2 (6 bases). The CDR3 runs 14 residues. With 4 bases removed from V and 6 bases from J, the gap between germline ends came to 15 bases. The germline V gene encodes CDR1 SGHKS and CDR2 YYEKEE (reference sequence).

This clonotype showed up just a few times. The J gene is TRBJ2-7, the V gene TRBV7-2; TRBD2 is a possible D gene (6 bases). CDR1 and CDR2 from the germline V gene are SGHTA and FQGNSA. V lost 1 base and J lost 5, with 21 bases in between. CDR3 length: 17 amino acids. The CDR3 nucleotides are TGTGCCAGCAGCTTAGTAGGAGCGGGCCGACCCACTAACGAGCAGTACTTC. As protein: CASSLVGAGRPTNEQYF. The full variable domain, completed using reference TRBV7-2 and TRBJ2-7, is GAGVSQSPSNKVTEKGKDVELRCDPISGHTALYWYRQSLGQGLEFLIYFQGNSAPDKSGLPSDRFSAERTGGSVSTLTIQRTQQEDSAVYLCASSLVGAGRPTNEQYFGPGTRLTVT.

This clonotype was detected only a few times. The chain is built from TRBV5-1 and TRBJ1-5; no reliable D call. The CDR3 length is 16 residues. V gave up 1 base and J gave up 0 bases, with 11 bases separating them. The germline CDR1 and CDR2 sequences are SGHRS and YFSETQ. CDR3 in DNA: TGCGCCAGCAGCTTGTATGGGATGGATAGCAATCAGCCCCAGCATTTT. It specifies CASSLYGMDSNQPQHF.

The CDR3 DNA reads TGCGCCAGCAGCTTGGCCCGGGGAGGATTCAACAATGAGCAGTTCTTC. This encodes CASSLARGGFNNEQFF. The chain combines TRBV5-1 with TRBJ2-1; perhaps TRBD2 as D (6 bases). Germline V lookup: CDR1 SGHRS, CDR2 YFSETQ. V lost 0 bases and J lost 5, with 15 bases in between. The CDR3 has 16 residues.

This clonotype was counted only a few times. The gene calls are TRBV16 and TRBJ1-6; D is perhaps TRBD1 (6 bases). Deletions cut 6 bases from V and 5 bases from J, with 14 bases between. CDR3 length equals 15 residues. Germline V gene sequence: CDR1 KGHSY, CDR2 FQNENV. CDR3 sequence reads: CASRQGFQDNSPLHF. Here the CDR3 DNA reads TGTGCCAGCAGGCAGGGGTTTCAAGATAATTCACCCCTCCACTTT.

This CDR3 reads CASSYSPGTGGHEQFF. The CDR3 DNA is TGTGCCAGCAGTTACTCACCCGGGACAGGGGGCCATGAGCAGTTCTTC. J is TRBJ2-1 and V is TRBV6-5, with 12 positions matching TRBD1. CDR1 is MNHEY and CDR2 is SVGAGI in the germline V gene. CDR3 length: 16 amino acids. Trimming cost V 0 bases and J 8 bases; bases outside gene matches: 5.

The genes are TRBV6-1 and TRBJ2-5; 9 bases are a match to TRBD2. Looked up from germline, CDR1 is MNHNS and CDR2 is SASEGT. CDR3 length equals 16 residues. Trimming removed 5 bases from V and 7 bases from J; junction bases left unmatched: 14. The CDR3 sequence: CASSRAGTSRAGTQYF. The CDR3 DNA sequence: TGTGCCAGCAGTAGGGCCGGGACTAGCCGAGCTGGGACCCAGTACTTC.

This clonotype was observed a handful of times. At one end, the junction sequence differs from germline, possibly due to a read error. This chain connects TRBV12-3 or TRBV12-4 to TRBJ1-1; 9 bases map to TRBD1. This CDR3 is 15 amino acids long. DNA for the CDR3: TGTGCCAGCAGCTTAGGACAGGGGAGGAACACTGAAGCTTTCTTT. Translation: CASSLGQGRNTEAFF.

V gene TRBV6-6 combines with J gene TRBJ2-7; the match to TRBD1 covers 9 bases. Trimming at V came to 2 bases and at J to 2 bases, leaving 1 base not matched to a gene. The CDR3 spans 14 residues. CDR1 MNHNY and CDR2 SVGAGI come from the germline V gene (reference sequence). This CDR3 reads CASSYGDRAYEQYF. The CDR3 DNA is TGTGCCAGCAGTTACGGGGACAGGGCCTACGAGCAGTACTTC.

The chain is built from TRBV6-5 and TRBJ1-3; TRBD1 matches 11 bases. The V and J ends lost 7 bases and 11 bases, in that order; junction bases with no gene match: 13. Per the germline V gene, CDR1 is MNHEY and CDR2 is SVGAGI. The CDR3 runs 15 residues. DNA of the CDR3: TGTGCCAGCACCGAAAGTAGGACAGGGGGCCGCCCCATATATTTT. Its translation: CASTESRTGGRPIYF.

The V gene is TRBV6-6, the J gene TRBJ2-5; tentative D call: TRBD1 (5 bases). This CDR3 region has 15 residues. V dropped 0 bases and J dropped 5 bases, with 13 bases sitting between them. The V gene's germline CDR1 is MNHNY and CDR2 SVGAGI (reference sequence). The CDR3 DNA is TGTGCCAGCAGTTACTCTCGACAGATACGGGAGACCCAGTACTTC. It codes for CASSYSRQIRETQYF.

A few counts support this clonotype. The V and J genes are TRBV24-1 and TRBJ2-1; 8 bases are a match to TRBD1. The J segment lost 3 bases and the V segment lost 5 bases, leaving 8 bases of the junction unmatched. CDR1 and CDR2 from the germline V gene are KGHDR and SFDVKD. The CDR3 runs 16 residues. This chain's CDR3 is CATSVTGTGNYNEQFF. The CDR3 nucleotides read TGTGCCACCAGTGTTACCGGGACAGGCAACTACAATGAGCAGTTCTTC.

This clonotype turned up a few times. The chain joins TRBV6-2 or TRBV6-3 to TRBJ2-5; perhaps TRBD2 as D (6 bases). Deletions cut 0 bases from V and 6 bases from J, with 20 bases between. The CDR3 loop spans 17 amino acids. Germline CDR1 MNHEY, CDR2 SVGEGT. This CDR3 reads CASSYSGTSKSTKTQYF. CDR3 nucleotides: TGTGCCAGCAGTTACTCTGGCACTAGCAAGAGTACGAAGACCCAGTACTTC.

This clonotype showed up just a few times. CDR3 loop: CATSDSRGRWGYEQYF. In nucleotides, the CDR3 is TGTGCCACCAGTGATTCTAGGGGGCGATGGGGCTACGAGCAGTACTTC. This chain uses TRBV24-1 with TRBJ2-7, with TRBD1 identical over 7 bases. Germline CDR1 and CDR2: KGHDR and SFDVKD. This CDR3 contains 16 residues. The J segment lost 3 bases and the V segment lost 2 bases, leaving 9 bases of the junction unmatched.

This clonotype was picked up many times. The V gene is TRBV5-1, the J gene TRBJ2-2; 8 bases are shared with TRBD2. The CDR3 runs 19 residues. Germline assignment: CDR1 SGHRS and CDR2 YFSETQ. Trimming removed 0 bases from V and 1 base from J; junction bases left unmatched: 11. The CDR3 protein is CASSLEAIAGPLNTGELFF. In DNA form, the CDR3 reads TGCGCCAGCAGCTTGGAGGCGATAGCGGGGCCCTTGAACACCGGGGAGCTGTTTTTT.